This entry lists 31 T cell receptor beta chains sequenced from one sample in a study of circulating and synovial CD4+ cells in juvenile arthritis. Libraries were prepared by immunoSEQ multiplex PCR; TCRdb keeps only in-frame clonotypes and omits some of them. In the table there are tens of thousands of clones, roughly 95% of which are singletons. The sample consisted of CD4+ T cells from blood. The origin of the receptors is a human donor with juvenile idiopathic arthritis.

The rearrangement links TRBV10-1 to TRBJ1-2; D uncertain. The CDR3 totals 10 residues. V was cut by 8 bases and J by 5 bases, with 6 bases left in between. Germline CDR1 WNHNN, CDR2 SYGVQD (reference sequence). The CDR3: CASGEYGYTF. CDR3 nucleotide sequence: TGCGCCAGCGGAGAATATGGCTACACCTTC.

In DNA form, the CDR3 reads TGTGCCAGCGGGAGGGCCCCTATCACAGATACGCAGTATTTT. It codes for CASGRAPITDTQYF. The chain carries TRBV9 and TRBJ2-3; 7 bases are shared with TRBD2. This CDR3 has 14 amino acids. The trim removed 7 bases at V and 2 bases at J, leaving 7 bases unmatched. Germline loops: CDR1 SGDLS, CDR2 YYNGEE.

This chain joins TRBV28 and TRBJ1-4, with D possibly matching TRBD1 (5 bases). Germline CDR1 is MDHEN and CDR2 is SYDVKM. This CDR3 is built from 15 residues. The ends were cut back, 5 bases at V and 2 bases at J, with 12 bases in the middle. This CDR3 reads CASSIRGSTNEKLFF. DNA for the CDR3: TGTGCCAGCAGTATAAGGGGTTCCACTAATGAAAAACTGTTTTTT.

The chain joins TRBV18 to TRBJ1-2; TRBD1 matches 8 bases. The V segment lost 4 bases and the J segment 1 base; nucleotides outside the gene matches: 5. Germline CDR1 and CDR2: KGHSH and LQKENI. CDR3 length equals 15 residues. In DNA form, the CDR3 reads TGTGCCAGCTCACATATGGGACAGGATAACTATGGCTACACCTTC. Translating it yields CASSHMGQDNYGYTF.

The rearrangement links TRBV23-1 to TRBJ2-7, with D unresolved. TRBV23-1 is classed as an ORF, of uncertain function. This CDR3 contains 14 residues. Trimming stripped 0 bases from V and 6 bases from J, with 12 bases between. CDR3 residues: CASSQSSYSGEQYF. The CDR3 DNA reads as TGCGCCAGCAGTCAATCGAGCTACTCGGGCGAGCAGTACTTC.

This chain uses TRBV11-2 with TRBJ1-5; 7 bases align to TRBD1. Trimming removed 5 bases from V and 5 bases from J; junction bases left unmatched: 3. The CDR3 is made up of 13 amino acids. Per germline, CDR1 SGHAT and CDR2 FQNNGV. The CDR3 here is CASSHGQDQPQHF. The CDR3, as DNA: TGTGCCAGCAGCCACGGACAGGATCAGCCCCAGCATTTT.

This CDR3 reads CASSPTGGLPNYGYTF. The CDR3 DNA reads as TGTGCCAGCTCACCGACAGGGGGCCTCCCTAACTATGGCTACACCTTC. J is TRBJ1-2 and V is TRBV18, with TRBD1 identical over 10 bases. This CDR3 is 16 amino acids long. V shed 3 bases and J 0 bases; nucleotides not matched to a gene: 4. Germline CDR1 reads KGHSH; CDR2 reads LQKENI.

In this sample, this clone turned up once. The chain couples TRBV4-3 to TRBJ2-1; 7 bases agree with TRBD2. V was pared by 1 base and J by 1 base, with 10 bases of the junction left unmatched. The CDR3 is 18 amino acids. Germline CDR1 reads LGHNA; CDR2 reads YSLEER. CDR3 sequence: CASSQVPPSSGSYNEQFF. The CDR3, as DNA: TGCGCCAGCAGCCAAGTCCCTCCGTCTAGCGGTTCCTACAATGAGCAGTTCTTC.

V is TRBV4-3 and J is TRBJ2-7, with D unresolved. Trimming shortened V by 1 base and J by 0 bases, and 7 bases separated the two germline ends. CDR1 and CDR2 from the germline V gene are LGHNA and YSLEER. The CDR3 contains 14 residues. CDR3 DNA sequence: TGCGCCAGCAGCCAAGGGTCGGGCTCCTACGAGCAGTACTTC. Its protein product is CASSQGSGSYEQYF.

This clone was picked up one time. V gene TRBV6-1 combines with J gene TRBJ1-6; D call uncertain. Germline loops: CDR1 MNHNS, CDR2 SASEGT. This CDR3 is 13 amino acids long. V was shortened by 2 bases and J by 5 bases, with 4 bases between the two germline ends. Here the CDR3 reads CASSEQDNSPLHF. The CDR3 coding sequence is TGTGCCAGCAGTGAACAGGATAATTCACCCCTCCACTTT.

The chain has TRBV5-6 and TRBJ1-1; 9 nucleotides match TRBD1. The ends lost 6 bases at V and 5 bases at J; junction bases unmatched: 11. CDR3 length: 15 amino acids. CDR1 is SGHDT and CDR2 is YYEEEE in the germline V gene. In DNA, the CDR3 is TGTGCCAGCAAGGGGTTAAAGACAGGGGGGACTGAAGCTTTCTTT. This encodes CASKGLKTGGTEAFF.

The V call is TRBV7-9, the J call TRBJ1-1; D uncertain. Germline loops: CDR1 SEHNR, CDR2 FQNEAQ (reference sequence). Trimming pared 5 bases from V and 5 bases from J, leaving 9 bases between. The CDR3 runs to 12 residues. The CDR3 DNA follows: TGTGCCAGCAGCCACACGAAAACTGAAGCTTTCTTT. Residues: CASSHTKTEAFF.

In this sample, this clone turned up a few times. The chain is built from TRBV25-1 and TRBJ1-3, with 8 bases matching TRBD1. In germline, CDR1 is MGHDK, CDR2 SYGVNS. The junction had 7 bases not matched to a gene; V was cut back by 1 base and J by 2 bases. The CDR3 totals 17 residues. The CDR3 nucleotides read TGTGCCAGCAGTGAATCAGGGGGCGTTTTGACTGGAAACACCATATATTTT. Translating gives CASSESGGVLTGNTIYF.

This clone was seen just once. The V call is TRBV4-1, the J call TRBJ2-7; 7 bases match TRBD1. CDR3 length equals 16 residues. V was pared by 0 bases and J by 4 bases, with 9 bases of the junction left unmatched. The germline CDR1 and CDR2 sequences are MGHRA and YSYEKL. The CDR3 nucleotides read TGCGCCAGCAGCCAAGATAGACAGGGCCTTACTTACGAGCAGTACTTC. Its translation: CASSQDRQGLTYEQYF.

V usage is TRBV25-1 and J usage is TRBJ2-3, with 7 bases identical to TRBD1. V lost 3 bases, J lost 1 base, and 4 bases stayed unmatched. The CDR3 has 15 amino acids. Germline values: CDR1 MGHDK, CDR2 SYGVNS. CDR3 nucleotide sequence: TGTGCCAGCAGTGATGCAGGACAGGGCACAGATACGCAGTATTTT. Protein sequence: CASSDAGQGTDTQYF.

V gene TRBV30 combines with J gene TRBJ2-3; 7 bases are shared with TRBD1. The CDR3 is 15 amino acids. Trimming removed 3 bases from V and 0 bases from J; junction bases left unmatched: 6. Germline V gene lookup returns CDR1 GTSNPN and CDR2 SVGIG (reference sequence). CDR3 sequence (DNA): TGTGCCTGGAGCGAGGGACAGCGAAGCACAGATACGCAGTATTTT. Translation gives CAWSEGQRSTDTQYF.

The chain uses TRBV18 and TRBJ2-3, with D perhaps TRBD1 (6 bases). This CDR3 has 15 amino acids. V was trimmed by 3 bases and J by 0 bases, leaving 10 bases between them. Germline lookup yields CDR1 KGHSH and CDR2 LQKENI. This CDR3 is CASSPDSPSTDTQYF. In nucleotides, the CDR3 is TGTGCCAGCTCACCGGACAGCCCTAGCACAGATACGCAGTATTTT.

This sequence joins TRBV28 and TRBJ2-7, with 7 bases lining up with TRBD1. CDR1 and CDR2 (germline): MDHEN, SYDVKM. The J segment lost 6 bases and the V segment lost 6 bases, leaving 11 bases of the junction unmatched. The CDR3 extends over 14 amino acids. The DNA of the CDR3 is TGTGCCAGCAGCCGATTTAGGACAGGACTCGAGCAGTACTTC. As protein: CASSRFRTGLEQYF. Looking up the rest from reference TRBV28 and TRBJ2-7 gives the full variable domain: DVKVTQSSRYLVKRTGEKVFLECVQDMDHENMFWYRQDPGLGLRLIYFSYDVKMKEKGDIPEGYSVSREKKERFSLILESASTNQTSMYLCASSRFRTGLEQYFGPGTRLTVT.

The CDR3 is CASSYTQGGRNTEAFF. CDR3 in DNA: TGTGCCAGCAGTTATACCCAGGGAGGGAGGAACACTGAAGCTTTCTTT. The chain couples TRBV27 to TRBJ1-1, with D perhaps matching TRBD1 (5 bases). Deletions cut 4 bases from V and 1 base from J, with 16 bases between. The CDR3 contains 16 residues. CDR1 and CDR2 from the germline V gene are MNHEY and SMNVEV (reference sequence).

In this sample, this clone turned up once. The rearrangement joins TRBV4-1 to TRBJ2-7; 8 bases fit TRBD1. The J segment lost 5 bases and the V segment lost 1 base, leaving 4 bases of the junction unmatched. Germline V CDR1 and CDR2: MGHRA, YSYEKL. The CDR3 is 14 residues long. In nucleotides, the CDR3 is TGCGCCAGCAGCCAAGTTGCAGGGGGCAACGAGCAGTACTTC. Encoded protein: CASSQVAGGNEQYF.

This chain joins TRBV7-2 and TRBJ1-2; possibly TRBD1 for D (6 bases). The CDR3 spans 14 residues. CDR1 SGHTA and CDR2 FQGNSA come from the germline V gene. V gave up 1 base and J gave up 5 bases, with 11 bases separating them. This CDR3 is CASSLVDSDYGYTF. In nucleotides, the CDR3 is TGTGCCAGCAGCTTAGTGGACAGTGATTATGGCTACACCTTC.

Only a few counts were recorded for this clone. The rearrangement joins TRBV4-3 to TRBJ1-1; possible D gene TRBD1, 6 bases. Germline CDR1 reads LGHNA; CDR2 reads YSLEER. The V end was cut by 0 bases, the J end by 1 base, with 6 bases between. This CDR3 has 14 residues. CDR3 loop: CASSQEDRNTEAFF. The CDR3 DNA reads as TGCGCCAGCAGCCAAGAGGACAGGAACACTGAAGCTTTCTTT.

Turning to this clone: The junction and the germline gene differ at one end; a read error may be behind it. The chain couples TRBV28 to TRBJ1-1; D unclear. The V gene's germline CDR1 is MDHEN and CDR2 SYDVKM. CDR3 length equals 13 residues. The CDR3 sequence is CAGSLRRDTEAFF. Written as DNA, the CDR3 is TGTGCCGGCAGTCTCCGACGGGACACTGAAGCTTTCTTT.

The chain has TRBV6-5 and TRBJ1-1; TRBD1 might be the D (6 bases). This CDR3 is built from 13 residues. Germline lookup yields CDR1 MNHEY and CDR2 SVGAGI. V lost 5 bases and J lost 5, with 12 bases in between. The CDR3 DNA sequence: TGTGCCAGCAGTCGTCAGGGGCAGACTGAAGCTTTCTTT. Protein product: CASSRQGQTEAFF.

The chain is built from TRBV5-1 and TRBJ2-5; TRBD2 might be the D (5 bases). The CDR3 has 14 amino acids. Trimming took off 2 bases at V and 3 bases at J, with 11 bases between the two ends. CDR1 and CDR2 from the germline V gene are SGHRS and YFSETQ. The CDR3 bases are TGCGCCAGCAGCTTCGGCGGGTGGGAAGAGACCCAGTACTTC. Its translation is CASSFGGWEETQYF.

The chain links TRBV5-4 to TRBJ2-5; D may be TRBD2 (5 bases). Germline CDR1 SGHNT, CDR2 YYREEE (reference sequence). The CDR3 is made up of 13 amino acids. Trimming left V 3 bases short and J 4 bases short, with 10 bases between. CDR3: CASSSRGGETQYF. For the CDR3, the DNA is TGTGCCAGCAGCTCGAGAGGAGGAGAGACCCAGTACTTC.

This clone was counted a single time. The chain couples TRBV7-9 to TRBJ1-3; perhaps TRBD1 as D (5 bases). CDR3 length: 17 residues. Germline V gives CDR1 SEHNR, CDR2 FQNEAQ (reference sequence). The V and J ends lost 1 base and 2 bases respectively, with 15 bases between them. The CDR3 nucleotides read TGTGCCAGCAGCTTAGGCAGGGCAGTTGTTACTGGAAACACCATATATTTT. Its protein product is CASSLGRAVVTGNTIYF.

This chain links TRBV4-2 with TRBJ2-1; possible D gene TRBD2, 5 bases. Deletions cut 3 bases from V and 4 bases from J, with 13 bases between. The CDR3 covers 15 residues. CDR1 and CDR2 from the germline V gene are LGHNA and YNFKEQ. CDR3 nucleotides: TGTGCCAGCAGCCATATTAGCGCGGAATACAATGAGCAGTTCTTC. It yields the protein CASSHISAEYNEQFF.

The gene calls are TRBV7-2 and TRBJ2-3, with a tentative D call TRBD1 (5 bases). Deletions cut 5 bases from V and 0 bases from J, with 15 bases between. The CDR3 spans 16 residues. Germline V gene lookup returns CDR1 SGHTA and CDR2 FQGNSA. As DNA, the CDR3 is TGTGCCAGCAGCCGCTCCAGGGCTACAAGCACAGATACGCAGTATTTT. This encodes CASSRSRATSTDTQYF.

The chain is built from TRBV5-6 and TRBJ2-4; D is perhaps TRBD2 (6 bases). V lost 0 bases and J 0 bases, leaving 10 bases between the germline ends. Germline V gene lookup returns CDR1 SGHDT and CDR2 YYEEEE. The CDR3 covers 16 residues. The CDR3 loop is CASSLGEALAKNIQYF. CDR3 coding DNA: TGTGCCAGCAGCTTGGGGGAGGCGCTAGCCAAAAACATTCAGTACTTC.

The chain recombines TRBV6-1 with TRBJ1-1, with 9 bases identical to TRBD1. Trimming took 4 bases from V and 2 from J; bases not matched to a gene: 2. Per the germline V gene, CDR1 is MNHNS and CDR2 is SASEGT. This CDR3 is 14 amino acids long. CDR3 DNA: TGTGCCAGCAGTGGGACAGGGGTAAACACTGAAGCTTTCTTT. Protein sequence: CASSGTGVNTEAFF.